The source of this T cell receptor beta chain is a study of blood T cell repertoires in COVID-19. The CDR3 consists of 13 residues. Per germline, CDR1 MNHEY and CDR2 SMNVEV (reference sequence). The V end lost 7 bases, the J end lost 1 base, and 10 bases lay between the germline ends. Original processing notes: How many nucleated cells were present was estimated from reference gene primer amplification. Using immunoSEQ multiplex PCR, the repertoire was profiled, and TCRdb retains in-frame clones only, with some absent. Clone size and the V and J calls come from that table; the DNA yielded D and trimming. The sample holds approximately 200,000 clones, approximately 86% seen once.

Sequencing was done on a sample of PBMCs or T cells enriched from blood (not recorded which). This clonotype was sampled from a woman in her twenties or thirties who had been exposed to COVID-19. This chain joins TRBV27 and TRBJ1-1, with unresolved D. The CDR3: CASKRQQNTEAFF. CDR3 DNA: TGTGCCAGCAAGAGGCAGCAGAACACTGAAGCTTTCTTT.